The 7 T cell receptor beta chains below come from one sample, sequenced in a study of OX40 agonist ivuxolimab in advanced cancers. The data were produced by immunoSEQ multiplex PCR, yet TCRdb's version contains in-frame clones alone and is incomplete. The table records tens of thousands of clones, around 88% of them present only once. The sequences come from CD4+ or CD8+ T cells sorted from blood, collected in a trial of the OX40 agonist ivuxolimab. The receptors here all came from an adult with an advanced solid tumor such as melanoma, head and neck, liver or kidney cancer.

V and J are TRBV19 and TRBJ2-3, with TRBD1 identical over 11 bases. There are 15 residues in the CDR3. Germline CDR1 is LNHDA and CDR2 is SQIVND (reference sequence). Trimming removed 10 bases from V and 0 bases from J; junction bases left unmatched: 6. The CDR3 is CATSWDRGSTDTQYF. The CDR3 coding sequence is TGTGCCACCTCATGGGACAGGGGGAGCACAGATACGCAGTATTTT.

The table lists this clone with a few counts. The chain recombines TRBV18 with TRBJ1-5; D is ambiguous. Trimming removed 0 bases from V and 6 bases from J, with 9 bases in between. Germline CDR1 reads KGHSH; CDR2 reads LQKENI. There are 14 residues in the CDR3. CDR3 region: CASSPPGLGQPQHF. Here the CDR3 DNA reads TGTGCCAGCTCACCACCCGGTTTAGGTCAGCCCCAGCATTTT.

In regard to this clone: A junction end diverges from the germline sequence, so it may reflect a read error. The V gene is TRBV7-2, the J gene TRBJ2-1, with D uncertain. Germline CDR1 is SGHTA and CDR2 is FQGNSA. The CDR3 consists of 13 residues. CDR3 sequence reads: CASSSTFGQSPIF. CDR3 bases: TGTGCCAGCAGCTCAACTTTCGGGCAGTCCCCGATCTTC.

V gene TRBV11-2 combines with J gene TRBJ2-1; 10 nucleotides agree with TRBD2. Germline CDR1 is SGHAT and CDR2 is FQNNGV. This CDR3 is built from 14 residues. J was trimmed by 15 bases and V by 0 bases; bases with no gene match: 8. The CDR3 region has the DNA TGTGCCAGCAGCTTAGAACCCAGCGGGAGGGCTCGGTTCTTC. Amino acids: CASSLEPSGRARFF.

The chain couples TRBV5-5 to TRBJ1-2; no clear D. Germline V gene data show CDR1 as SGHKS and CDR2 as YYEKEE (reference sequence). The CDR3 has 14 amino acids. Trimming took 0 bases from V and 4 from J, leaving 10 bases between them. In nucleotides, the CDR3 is TGTGCCAGCAGCTTGGCGGTAGTCCTCTATGGCTACACCTTC. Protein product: CASSLAVVLYGYTF.

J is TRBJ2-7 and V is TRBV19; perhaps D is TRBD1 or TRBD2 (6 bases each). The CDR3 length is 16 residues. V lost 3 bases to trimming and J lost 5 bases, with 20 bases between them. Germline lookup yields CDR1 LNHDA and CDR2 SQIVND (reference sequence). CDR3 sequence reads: CASSIGGERVAHEQYF. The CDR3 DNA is TGTGCCAGTAGTATCGGGGGCGAGCGGGTCGCCCACGAGCAGTACTTC. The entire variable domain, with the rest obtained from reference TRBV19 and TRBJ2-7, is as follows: DGGITQSPKYLFRKEGQNVTLSCEQNLNHDAMYWYRQDPGQGLRLIYYSQIVNDFQKGDIAEGYSVSREKKESFPLTVTSAQKNPTAFYLCASSIGGERVAHEQYFGPGTRLTVT.

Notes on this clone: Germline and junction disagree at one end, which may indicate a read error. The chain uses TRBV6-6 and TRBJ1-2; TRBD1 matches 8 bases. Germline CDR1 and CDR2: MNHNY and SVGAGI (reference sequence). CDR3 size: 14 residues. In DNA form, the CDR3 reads TGTGCCAGCGATACCGACAGGGGTCCTGGAGGCTACGCCTTC. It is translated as CASDTDRGPGGYAF.